Presented here are 2 T cell receptor beta chains from one specimen sequenced in a study of long-term antiretroviral therapy in people with HIV. The assay, immunoSEQ v3.0, was run at survey level. Generated by immunoSEQ multiplex PCR, the TCRdb table keeps only in-frame clones and is missing some. This table holds around 26,000 clones, under 80% found once. The sequencing here drew on unsorted PBMCs, taken 0.5 years after starting antiretroviral therapy. These receptors originate from a woman aged 40 to 55 with HIV.

This clone occurred once. This chain connects TRBV27 to TRBJ2-1, with D perhaps matching TRBD2 (6 bases). The CDR3 is 15 amino acids. V lost 5 bases to trimming and J lost 7 bases, with 18 bases between them. Germline loops: CDR1 MNHEY, CDR2 SMNVEV (reference sequence). The CDR3 DNA sequence: TGTGCCAGCAGTCCCGGGTTTCGGGGGAGTAATGAGCAGTTCTTC. Its protein is CASSPGFRGSNEQFF.

This clone was seen only once. The rearrangement joins TRBV5-4 to TRBJ2-7; 8 bases match TRBD1. Germline V gene lookup returns CDR1 SGHNT and CDR2 YYREEE (reference sequence). This CDR3 is built from 16 residues. J lost 0 bases, V lost 0 bases, and 5 bases had no gene match. CDR3 coding DNA: TGTGCCAGCAGCTTGGGACAGGGGTCTAGCTCCTACGAGCAGTACTTC. Amino acid sequence: CASSLGQGSSSYEQYF.